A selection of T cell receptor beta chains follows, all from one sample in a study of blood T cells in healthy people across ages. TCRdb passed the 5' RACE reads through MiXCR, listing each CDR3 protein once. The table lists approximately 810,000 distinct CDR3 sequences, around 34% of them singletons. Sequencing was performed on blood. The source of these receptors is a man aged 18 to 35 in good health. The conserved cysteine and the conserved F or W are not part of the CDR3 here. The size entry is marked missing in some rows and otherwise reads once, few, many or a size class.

CDR3aa: ASTPHVGARVNTEAF
abundance: .
j_gene: TRBJ1-1
v_gene: TRBV3-1

CDR3aa: SAQKGPSNQPQH
abundance: few
j_gene: TRBJ1-5
v_gene: TRBV20-1

CDR3aa: SAEPSTGGNSPLH
abundance: many
j_gene: TRBJ1-6
v_gene: TRBV20-1

CDR3aa: ASSLHTGRNSYGYT
abundance: .
j_gene: TRBJ1-2
v_gene: TRBV4-3

CDR3aa: ASSSMKAGIIEETQY
abundance: many
j_gene: TRBJ2-5
v_gene: TRBV27

CDR3aa: ASSPGSGIPSYEQY
abundance: .
j_gene: TRBJ2-7
v_gene: TRBV18

CDR3aa: ASSLTPGPNTDTQY
abundance: few
j_gene: TRBJ2-3
v_gene: TRBV18

CDR3aa: ASSQTGAIYSYT
abundance: .
j_gene: TRBJ1-2
v_gene: TRBV3-1

CDR3aa: ASSLRQVRGYT
abundance: .
j_gene: TRBJ1-2
v_gene: TRBV7-9

CDR3aa: ASSLGSYEQF
abundance: .
j_gene: TRBJ2-1
v_gene: TRBV7-9

CDR3aa: SARAEGVYGYT
abundance: .
j_gene: TRBJ1-2
v_gene: TRBV20-1

CDR3aa: ASSDKGAANEKLF
abundance: .
j_gene: TRBJ1-4
v_gene: TRBV25-1

CDR3aa: ASSLDGLGEQF
abundance: .
j_gene: TRBJ2-1
v_gene: TRBV5-4

CDR3aa: ASRPGGSDTQY
abundance: few
j_gene: TRBJ2-3
v_gene: TRBV27

CDR3aa: AISEANHLRSPLH
abundance: few
j_gene: TRBJ1-6
v_gene: TRBV10-3

CDR3aa: ASSQYYERGGSEQF
abundance: many
j_gene: TRBJ2-1
v_gene: TRBV4-3

CDR3aa: ASSLESSGALEQF
abundance: .
j_gene: TRBJ2-1
v_gene: TRBV7-2